The present entry profiles one T cell receptor (beta chain) with its context. This specimen comes from a study of technical replicates of blood from several donors. This table comes from immunoSEQ multiplex PCR, and its TCRdb copy is limited to in-frame clones, with some not included. The table lists around 100,000 clones, 85% to 95% of them singletons. V gave up 5 bases and J gave up 8 bases, with 12 bases separating them. The CDR3 is 12 residues long. CDR1 and CDR2 (germline): ENHRY, SYGVKD. The chain is built from TRBV10-3 and TRBJ1-1; no reliable D call. This receptor was taken from a human donor in good health. The specimen sequenced was T cells isolated from PBMCs. The CDR3: CAISLTAGEAFF. Here the CDR3 DNA reads TGTGCCATCAGTCTCACGGCAGGCGAAGCTTTCTTT.